The subject of this entry is one TCR beta chain. Data came from immunoSEQ multiplex PCR; TCRdb stores just in-frame clones and leaves some out. The sample has 300,000 to 350,000 clones, about 80% seen once; the top ten hold roughly 7%. The sample comes from a study of cytotoxic CD8 clonotypes in ibrutinib-treated CLL. The TCR sequence derives from a human donor with chronic lymphocytic leukemia. Material: PBMCs, obtained before ibrutinib treatment.

The CDR3: CASSLPPASGTDTQYF. Written as DNA, the CDR3 is TGTGCCAGCAGCTTGCCCCCCGCCTCCGGCACAGATACGCAGTATTTT. This chain links TRBV5-4 with TRBJ2-3; D unresolved. Germline V lookup: CDR1 SGHNT, CDR2 YYREEE (reference sequence). The CDR3 consists of 16 residues. V was clipped by 1 base and J by 1 base, with 13 bases between them.